This TCR beta chain stems from a study of OX40 agonist ivuxolimab in advanced cancers. Overall study results and limits: In CD8+ T cells, expanded clones were on average more numerous than in CD4+. In the 0.1 to 3.0 mg/kg range, CD4+ and CD8+ blood T cells had expanded clonally by week 6.

Profiling relied on immunoSEQ multiplex PCR, and the TCRdb table lists in-frame clones only, not all of them. The sample has approximately 19,000 clones, around 84% seen once. Regarding this clone: The target antigen is unknown.

V was trimmed by 4 bases and J by 2 bases, leaving 11 bases between them. CDR1 and CDR2 from the germline V gene are SGHTA and FQGNSA. This CDR3 is built from 15 residues. The specimen comprised CD4+ or CD8+ T cells sorted from blood, sampled in a trial of the OX40 agonist ivuxolimab. This rearrangement joins TRBV7-2 to TRBJ2-2; D is tentatively TRBD1 or TRBD2 (5 bases each). This TCR came from an adult with an advanced solid tumor such as melanoma, head and neck, liver or kidney cancer. CDR3 sequence: CASSSSGHNTGELFF. The CDR3 bases are TGTGCCAGCAGCTCCTCGGGGCATAACACCGGGGAGCTGTTTTTT.